The subject of this entry is one T cell receptor (beta chain). The conserved phenylalanine or tryptophan normally closing the CDR3 is absent here, so this likely arose from a read error. This record comes from a study of tumor-infiltrating lymphocytes in glioblastoma multiforme. CDR3 length equals 15 residues. Germline V CDR1 and CDR2: SGHAT, FQNNGV. TCRB libraries came from RNA via three nested multiplex PCR rounds. Input was about 0.55 ug total RNA, reverse-transcribed with a C-beta primer. No unique molecular identifiers were described for these TCRB libraries. TCRdb analysed the multiplex PCR reads with MiXCR anew, one entry per CDR3 protein. The repertoire has about 18,000 distinct CDR3 sequences, 55% to 75% of them found once; the top ten carry approximately 20%.

The genes are TRBV11-2 and TRBJ2-1, with D possibly TRBD1 on 6 matching bases. The clonotype originates from a male donor with glioblastoma. Specimen: peripheral blood. CDR3 loop: CANSPRQGNYNEQFL. CDR3 coding DNA: TGTGCCAACAGCCCGAGGCAGGGGAACTACAATGAGCAGTTCCTT.